This T cell receptor (beta chain) stems from a study of cytomegalovirus exposure and HLA in healthy donors. The CDR3 loop spans 15 amino acids. The V gene's germline CDR1 is KGHSH and CDR2 LQKENI. With V trimmed by 6 bases and J by 2 bases, 6 bases remained unmatched. Primers included in the PCR were 60 Vbeta and 13 Jbeta primers. The repertoire was sequenced with immunoSEQ multiplex PCR; TCRdb's copy has only in-frame clones and lacks some. The repertoire holds about 180,000 clones, with around four fifths as singletons. The sequence derives from a woman aged 55-69 years in good health and CMV-seropositive. Input material: PBMCs. This chain links TRBV18 with TRBJ2-1; 8 bases map to TRBD2. This CDR3 reads CASSAAGRAYNEQFF. CDR3 nucleotides: TGTGCCAGCTCGGCAGCCGGGAGGGCCTACAATGAGCAGTTCTTC.